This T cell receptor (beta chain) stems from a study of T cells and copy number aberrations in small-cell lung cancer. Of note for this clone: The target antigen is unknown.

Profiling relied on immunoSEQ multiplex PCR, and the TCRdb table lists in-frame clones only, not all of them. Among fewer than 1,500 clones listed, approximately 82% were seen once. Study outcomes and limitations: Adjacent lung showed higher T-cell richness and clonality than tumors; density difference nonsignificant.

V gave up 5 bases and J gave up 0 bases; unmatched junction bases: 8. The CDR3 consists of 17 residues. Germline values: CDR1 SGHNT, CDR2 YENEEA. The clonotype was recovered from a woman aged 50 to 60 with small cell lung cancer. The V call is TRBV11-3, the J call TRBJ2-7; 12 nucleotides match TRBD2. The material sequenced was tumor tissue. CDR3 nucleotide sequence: TGTGCCAGCAGCCAGGGACTAGCGGGCAAACACTCCTACGAGCAGTACTTC. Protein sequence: CASSQGLAGKHSYEQYF.